The T cell receptor (beta chain) under discussion was sequenced for a study of blood T cells in healthy people across ages (dated by TCRdb to between 2014 and 2017). For context, the study as a whole: In model experiments, template switching captured about one uniquely barcoded TCR beta cDNA molecule for every two T cells. Age-related changes in TCR beta repertoire diversity were measured in the study by deep sequencing normalized with unique cDNA molecular identifiers. Two additional independent replicas of 1 million unique cDNA reads from the same blood draw were analyzed for two donors (one aged 18 to 30 and one aged 80 or older). Donors were grouped into four age groups: young (average roughly 16 years), middle-aged (roughly 40), aged (over 55) and long-lived (about 82).

Receptor amplification or capture employed 5' RACE. Sequencing was performed on an Illumina HiSeq 2500. A second about 7 to 12 cycle PCR used a sample-barcoded 5' primer and a J-beta primer mix. A template-switch 5' adaptor carrying 12 random nucleotides introduced a unique molecular identifier onto each TCR beta cDNA molecule. Each sample yielded at least 3 million CDR3-containing paired-end reads. The Mint cDNA synthesis kit, primed by a TRBC-specific oligonucleotide, was used to synthesize first-strand cDNA from all RNA. All cDNA was treated with uracil-DNA glycosylase and then went through a first 18-cycle PCR with the universal primers M1SS and BC2_uni_R. In the authors' own workflow: Each sample was normalized by randomly selecting 1 million high-quality reads, each carrying a distinct molecular identifier. Reads with shared molecular identifiers were discarded instead of being binned into consensus sequences. MiTCR, run with a Q25 quality threshold and the strictest error-elimination algorithm, handled CDR3 identification, clonotype clustering and error correction. A nonparametric unseen species model using Euler transformation provided a lower-bound estimate of total TCR beta diversity. TCRdb reprocessed the public reads (quality trimming at Q25 with fastp, clone calling with MiXCR) and kept in-frame beta chains. Each CDR3 protein appears once, grouped with its most common genes and DNA. These V and J calls originate from TCRdb's pipeline instead of the authors' own analysis. The sample table records fewer than 600,000 distinct CDR3 sequences; about 27% of these occur just once. 3% to 4% of the sample is taken by the ten largest.

The donors were about 40 Caucasian individuals from Russia, aged roughly 6 to 100 years, who were systemically healthy. Each donor gave ten milliliters of peripheral blood, drawn into EDTA-treated Vacutainer tubes. Ficoll-Paque density-gradient centrifugation was used to isolate PBMCs, with at least 7 million obtained per sample. Total RNA was extracted from PBMCs with Trizol reagent, with at least 6 micrograms obtained per sample. For every donor, flow cytometry on a PBMC aliquot measured the percentage of naive CD45RAhigh/CD27high T cells. Broader findings and caveats from the paper: Since profiling was done on bulk unsorted PBMCs, naive and antigen-experienced compartments could not be conclusively compared. Observed TCR beta diversity per million T cells fell roughly linearly with age, and a significant reduction was already apparent by age about 38. The percentage of naive T cells measured by flow cytometry correlated strongly with observed TCR beta diversity. The CMV infection status of donors was not known, potentially confounding age-related changes in expanded clonotypes. Compared with the aged group, more naive CD4+ T cells, fewer expanded clones and increased TCR diversity were shown by the long-lived group, suggesting age selection. Estimates of total diversity from one million sequenced T cells were regarded as lower bounds and underestimates.

This clonotype was detected ten times or more. Its cognate antigen has yet to be identified. No much larger clonotype is one base removed from it; base qualities were not supplied. A further study also used this sample, focusing on T cells of mothers and their children. The second study, in turn, reports: The donors were nine systemically healthy Caucasian individuals, made up of three mothers and their six children. cDNA synthesis consumed the entire amount of extracted RNA, loaded at approximately 1.6 ug RNA in each 15 ul reaction. In the second PCR, the M1S primer introduced both the sample barcodes and 2-4 random nucleotides. Over 10 million TCR beta CDR3 reads came from each mother, compared with about 3 million reads from each child. Thymic selection shapes the output of TCR recombination in a similar way in related and unrelated pairs, and inherited differences have a minor effect. Normalized repertoire overlap was always slightly but never significantly higher in related than unrelated mother-child pairs. With a sensitivity of 90 to 100 clones per million clonotypes, no persistent microchimeric T cell clones were detected. Deep NGS was used in the study to compare the TCR beta repertoires of mothers and children and to look for features that separate related mother-child pairs from unrelated individuals. On average, the children were about 10 +/- 4 years old, while the mothers were about 40 +/- 4 years old. After adapters were ligated using NEBNext reagents, the libraries underwent 100+100 nt paired-end sequencing on an Illumina HiSeq 2000. To prevent cross-contamination, the mother and child libraries were prepared one month apart and sequenced in separate runs. Each donor had between roughly 450,000 and 2,300,000 distinct TCR beta clonotypes identified. Naive TCR beta clonotypes were estimated from low-frequency clonotypes matched to each donor's FACS-determined naive share, without sorting.

This TCR was recovered from a boy aged 2-9 years in good health. Sequencing was done on a sample of blood.

This receptor carries the CDR3 CASSPWTGQETQYF. In nucleotide form, the sequence is TGTGCCAGCAGCCCGTGGACAGGGCAAGAGACCCAGTACTTC. The chain is assembled from TRBV7-2 and TRBJ2-5, with 8 bases matching TRBD1. V is trimmed back by 5 bases and J by 2 bases, and the junction contains 4 bases that no gene match accounts for. There are 14 amino acids in the CDR3, from cysteine to phenylalanine inclusive. Of the read, only the CDR3 DNA is kept; its 42 bases are in frame from base 1. CDR1 and CDR2, looked up from the germline V gene, are SGHTA and FQGNSA.